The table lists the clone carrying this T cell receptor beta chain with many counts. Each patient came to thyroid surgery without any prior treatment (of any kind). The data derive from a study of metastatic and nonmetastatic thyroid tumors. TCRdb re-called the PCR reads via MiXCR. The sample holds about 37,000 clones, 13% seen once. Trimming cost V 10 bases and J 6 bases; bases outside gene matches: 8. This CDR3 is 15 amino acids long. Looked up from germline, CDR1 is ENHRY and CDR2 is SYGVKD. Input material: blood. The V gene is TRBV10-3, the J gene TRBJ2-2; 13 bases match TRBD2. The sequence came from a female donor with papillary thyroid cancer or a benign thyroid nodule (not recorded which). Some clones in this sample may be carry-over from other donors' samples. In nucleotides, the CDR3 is TGTGCCACAGGGACGACTAGCGGGAGGTCCGGGGAGCTGTTTTTT. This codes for CATGTTSGRSGELFF.